The 3 T cell receptor beta chains listed next were all sequenced from one sample in a study of shared clonotypes between healthy human individuals. Only in-frame clones appear in the TCRdb table, and some are missing; sequencing was by immunoSEQ multiplex PCR. The sample has 2,500,000 or so clones, roughly 92% seen once; the top ten hold 0.37%. Material for sequencing was naive CD4+ T cells from PBMCs. Specified subset: CD45RA+ positively selected. The receptors come from a man younger than 35 in good health. Some clones in this sample may be carry-over from other donors' samples.

The V call is TRBV5-3, the J call TRBJ1-3; D not certain. TRBV5-3 is assigned to the ORF class and has an uncertain function. The V and J ends lost 7 bases and 0 bases respectively, with 8 bases between them. CDR3 length: 13 amino acids. In nucleotides, the CDR3 is TGTGCCAGAGAACGCTGCTCTGGAAACACCATATATTTT. Translation: CARERCSGNTIYF.

The table lists this clone with a count of one. For the CDR3, the DNA is TGTGCCAGCAGTGAATCAGGTCTGGGGGGCACTGAAGCTTTCTTT. This sequence encodes CASSESGLGGTEAFF. V is TRBV2 and J is TRBJ1-1; D possibly corresponds to TRBD1 (5 bases). V dropped 2 bases and J dropped 4 bases, with 14 bases sitting between them. Germline CDR1 and CDR2: SNHLY and FYNNEI. CDR3 size: 15 residues.

The chain is built from TRBV4-1 and TRBJ2-2; D unresolved. CDR3 size: 14 residues. Germline loops: CDR1 MGHRA, CDR2 YSYEKL. Trimming took 1 base from V and 4 from J, leaving 7 bases between them. The CDR3 nucleotides read TGCGCCAGCAGCCAAGCCATTTTCACCGGGGAGCTGTTTTTT. Translation: CASSQAIFTGELFF.